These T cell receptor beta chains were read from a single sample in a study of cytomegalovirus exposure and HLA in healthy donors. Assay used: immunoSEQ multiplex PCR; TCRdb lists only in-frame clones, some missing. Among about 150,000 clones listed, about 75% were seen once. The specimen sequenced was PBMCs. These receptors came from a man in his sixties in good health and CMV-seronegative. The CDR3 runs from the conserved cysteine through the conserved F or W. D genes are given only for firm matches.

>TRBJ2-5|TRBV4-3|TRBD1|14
CASSLTGGRETQYF
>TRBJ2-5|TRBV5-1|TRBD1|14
CASSPRDREETQYF
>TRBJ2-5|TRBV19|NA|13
CASSLQGKETQYF
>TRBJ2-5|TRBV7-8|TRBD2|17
CASSRGLAEMNQETQYF
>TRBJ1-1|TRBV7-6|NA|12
CASSPSPAGAFF
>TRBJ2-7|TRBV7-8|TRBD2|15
CASSSRTSGGYEQYF
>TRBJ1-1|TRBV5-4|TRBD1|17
CASSLARGLSVNTEAFF
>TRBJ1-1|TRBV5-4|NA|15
CASSFNPGLNTEAFF
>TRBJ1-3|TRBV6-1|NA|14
CASSEGSSGNTIYF
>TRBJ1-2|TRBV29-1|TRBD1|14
CSAPGQGKNYGYTF
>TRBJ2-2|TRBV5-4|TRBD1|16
CASSWAQGANTGELFF
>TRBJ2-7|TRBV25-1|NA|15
CASSEASLEAYEQYF
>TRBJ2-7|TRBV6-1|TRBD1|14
CASSLRDRVCEQYF
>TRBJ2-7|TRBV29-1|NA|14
CSVVQGESTYEQYF
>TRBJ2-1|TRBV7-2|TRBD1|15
CASSFDRGSYNEQFF
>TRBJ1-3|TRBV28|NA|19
CASSPYTPGQSSSGNTIYF
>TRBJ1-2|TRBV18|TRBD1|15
CASSPTDRGLGGYTF
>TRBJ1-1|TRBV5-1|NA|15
CASSLVIGEGSEAFF
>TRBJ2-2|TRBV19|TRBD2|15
CASSSGRGYTGELFF
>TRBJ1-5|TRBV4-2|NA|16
CASSQEEAGVNQPQHF
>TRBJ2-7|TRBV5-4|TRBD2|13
CASRLAGGGEQYF
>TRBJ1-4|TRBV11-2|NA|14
CASSLTGSNEKLFF
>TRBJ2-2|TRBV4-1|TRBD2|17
CASSQFPGGRKTGELFF
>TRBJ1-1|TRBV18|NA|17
CASSPAVGAGVNTEAFF
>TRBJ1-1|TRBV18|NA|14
CASSPVQGNTEAFF
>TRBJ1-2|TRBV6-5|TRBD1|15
CASSYYRGLLDGYTF
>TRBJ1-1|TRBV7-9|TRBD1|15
CASSSQETGKTEAFF
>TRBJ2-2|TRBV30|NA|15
CAWSGDNSNTGELFF
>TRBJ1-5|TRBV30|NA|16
CAWKQVGQNSNQPQHF
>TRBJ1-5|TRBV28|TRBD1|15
CASSLVAGGHQPQHF
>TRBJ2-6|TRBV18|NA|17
CASSPDTGISGANVLTF
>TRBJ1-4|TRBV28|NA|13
CASSPRRGEKLFF
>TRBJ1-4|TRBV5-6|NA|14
CASSLSGADEKLFF
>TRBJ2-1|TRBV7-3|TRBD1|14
CASSLLLRDSEQFF
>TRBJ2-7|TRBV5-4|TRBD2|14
CASSFREVSAEQYF
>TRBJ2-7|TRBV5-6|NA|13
CASSLSTGHEQYF
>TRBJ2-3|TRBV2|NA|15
CASSSRTTSTDTQYF
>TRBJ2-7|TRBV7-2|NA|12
CASSPPQGVQYF
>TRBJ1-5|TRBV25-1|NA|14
CASSDPDSFGPQHF
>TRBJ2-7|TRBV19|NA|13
CASSPGNSYEQYF
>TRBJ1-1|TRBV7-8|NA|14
CASNGRGLGTEAFF
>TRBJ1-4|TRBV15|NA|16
CATSRESGGGDEKLFF
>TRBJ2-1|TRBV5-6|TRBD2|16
CASSPQLAGAHNEQFF
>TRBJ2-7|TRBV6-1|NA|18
CASSDETSRTTIGYEQYF
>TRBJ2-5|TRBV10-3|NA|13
CANSGTAQETQYF
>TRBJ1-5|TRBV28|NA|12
CATSILNQPQHF
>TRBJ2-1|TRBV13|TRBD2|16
CASSLGSSGRSNEQFF
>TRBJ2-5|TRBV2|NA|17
CASSGQPLQGLQETQYF
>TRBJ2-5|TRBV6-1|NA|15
CASSTRDTSKETQYF
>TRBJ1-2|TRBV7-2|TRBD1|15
CASSSQGGTGDGYTF
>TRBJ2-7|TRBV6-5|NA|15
CASSLNRNQEGKRYF
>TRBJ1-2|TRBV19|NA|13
CASRRDPQGGYTF
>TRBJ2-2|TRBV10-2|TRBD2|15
CASSESGGYIGELFF
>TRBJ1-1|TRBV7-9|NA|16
CASSGWNREVSTEAFF
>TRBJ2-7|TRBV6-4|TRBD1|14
CASSLRDRSYEQYF
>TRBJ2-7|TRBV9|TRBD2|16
CASSVALAGEGYEQYF
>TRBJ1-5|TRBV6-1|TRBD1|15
CASNPTGGGNQPQHF
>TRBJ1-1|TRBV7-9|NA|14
CASSFGDLNTEAFF
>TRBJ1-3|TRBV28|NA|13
CASSFQGIHTIYF
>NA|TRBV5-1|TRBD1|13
CASSWDSPYEQYF